This TCR beta chain was recovered during a study of cytomegalovirus exposure and HLA in healthy donors. Study background: In terms of ancestry, the Caucasian-associated cluster contained roughly 81% of the roughly 400 genotyped donors.

Use of 60 Vbeta and 13 Jbeta primers characterized the PCR. TCRdb's table, derived via immunoSEQ multiplex PCR, lists solely in-frame clones and lacks some. The sample shows approximately 190,000 clones, 75% to 80% of them seen only once. Source material: PBMCs. The sequence was obtained from a woman between 25 and 40 years old in good health and CMV-seropositive.

The CDR3 coding sequence is TGTGCCAGCTCACCAAGGCCCCCTGGACGCGGGACAGGGTACGAGCAGTACTTC. This sequence encodes CASSPRPPGRGTGYEQYF. The rearrangement uses TRBV18 and TRBJ2-7; 9 positions agree with TRBD1. The CDR3 has 18 residues. Germline V lookup: CDR1 KGHSH, CDR2 LQKENI. V gave up 2 bases and J gave up 4 bases; unmatched junction bases: 15.